Listed below are T cell receptor beta chains from one sample, sequenced in a study of blood T cell repertoires in COVID-19. Profiled with immunoSEQ multiplex PCR; TCRdb holds only in-frame clones, not every one. The data show approximately 93,000 clones, 75% to 85% seen once. The source material was peripheral blood. All receptors come from a woman at least 80 years old with acute or convalescent COVID-19. Both conserved end residues are part of each CDR3. A D gene is named only where the DNA matches it firmly. Rows may omit the clone size; those that give it use once, few, many or a size class.

>TRBJ2-7|TRBD1|TRBV19|.
CASSIDQGTGLHEQYF
TGTGCCAGTAGTATAGATCAGGGGACAGGACTACATGAGCAGTACTTC
>TRBJ1-2|.|TRBV12-3/TRBV12-4|.
CASSLQGLGGYTF
TGTGCCAGCAGTTTACAGGGGCTAGGGGGCTACACCTTC
>TRBJ2-7|.|TRBV5-8|.
CASSLVRAYEQYF
TGTGCCAGCAGCTTGGTACGAGCCTACGAGCAGTACTTC
>TRBJ1-1|TRBD1|TRBV23-1|few
CASRRTGETEAFF
TGCGCCAGCAGACGGACAGGGGAGACTGAAGCTTTCTTT
>TRBJ2-1|.|TRBV6-2/TRBV6-3|.
CASSYRQVLYNEQFF
TGTGCCAGCAGTTACCGGCAGGTGTTGTACAATGAGCAGTTCTTC
>TRBJ2-1|TRBD2|TRBV10-3|.
CAITPSGRLHSYNEQFF
TGTGCCATCACACCTAGCGGGAGGCTCCACTCCTACAATGAGCAGTTCTTC
>TRBJ2-5|.|TRBV7-9|.
CASSSLEETQYF
TGTGCCAGCAGCAGTCTAGAAGAGACCCAGTACTTC
>TRBJ2-5|TRBD1|TRBV7-2|few
CASSAPSRGLQVETQYF
TGTGCCAGCAGCGCACCCTCGAGGGGGCTTCAGGTAGAGACCCAGTACTTC
>TRBJ2-1|.|TRBV30|many
CAWSSSHDRGQFF
TGTGCCTGGAGTTCTTCGCACGACCGGGGGCAGTTCTTC
>TRBJ1-4|.|TRBV9|.
CASSVGGTDEKLFF
TGTGCCAGCAGCGTGGGGGGGACGGATGAAAAACTGTTTTTT
>TRBJ2-1|.|TRBV27|.
CASRGRGYNEQFF
TGTGCCAGCAGAGGTAGGGGGTACAATGAGCAGTTCTTC
>TRBJ1-6|.|TRBV6-5|once
CASSPPRGMNSPLHF
TGTGCCAGCAGTCCCCCGCGGGGGATGAATTCACCCCTCCACTTT
>TRBJ2-1|.|TRBV18|few
CASSLESVSYNEQFF
TGTGCCAGCTCCTTGGAGTCGGTCTCCTACAATGAGCAGTTCTTC
>TRBJ1-3|TRBD1|TRBV10-3|.
CAISDNRGANTIYF
TGTGCCATCAGTGACAACAGGGGGGCTAACACCATATATTTT
>TRBJ1-2|.|TRBV18|once
CASSSPGASNYYGYTF
TGTGCCAGCTCATCCCCAGGGGCGAGTAATTACTATGGCTACACCTTC
>TRBJ2-1|.|TRBV6-6|few
CASSPPGSSVIF
TGTGCCAGCAGTCCTCCGGGGTCTAGCGTGATCTTC
>TRBJ1-4|TRBD1|TRBV7-9|.
CASSPGTVTNEKLFF
TGTGCCAGCAGCCCTGGGACAGTAACTAATGAAAAACTGTTTTTT
>TRBJ1-2|.|TRBV7-9|once
CASSGGGLGGYTF
TGTGCCAGCAGCGGGGGCGGTCTAGGAGGCTACACCTTC
>TRBJ1-3|.|TRBV9|.
CASSTPGVLYGNTIYF
TGTGCCAGCAGTACCCCCGGGGTTCTGTATGGAAACACCATATATTTT
>TRBJ2-1|.|TRBV5-1|.
CASSTGQYNEQFF
TGCGCCAGCAGCACCGGACAGTACAATGAGCAGTTCTTC
>TRBJ2-3|TRBD2|TRBV11-2|.
CASSLRTSGGARSDTQYF
TGTGCCAGCAGCCTCCGGACTAGCGGGGGCGCTCGGTCAGATACGCAGTATTTT
>TRBJ2-3|TRBD2|TRBV30|few
CAWTSGWADTQYF
TGTGCCTGGACTAGCGGGTGGGCAGATACGCAGTATTTT
>TRBJ1-2|TRBD1|TRBV6-2/TRBV6-3|.
CASSGRQGALSGYTF
TGTGCCAGCAGTGGTAGACAGGGCGCCCTTTCTGGCTACACCTTC
>TRBJ2-1|.|TRBV19|.
CASRGTGLHEQFF
TGTGCTAGTCGGGGGACTGGACTTCATGAGCAGTTCTTC
>TRBJ2-2|.|TRBV20-1|few
CSASGTSTGELFF
TGCAGTGCTAGTGGTACTAGCACCGGGGAGCTGTTTTTT
>TRBJ2-2|.|TRBV5-6|.
CASSLGSVVLTGELFF
TGTGCCAGCAGCCTGGGTTCGGTGGTCCTCACCGGGGAGCTGTTTTTT
>TRBJ2-7|.|TRBV6-2/TRBV6-3|.
CASSPDFSYEQYF
TGTGCCAGCAGTCCGGACTTCTCCTACGAGCAGTACTTC
>TRBJ2-5|.|TRBV5-5|.
CASSSGWARGETQYF
TGTGCCAGCAGCTCTGGATGGGCTAGAGGGGAGACCCAGTACTTC
>TRBJ2-2|.|TRBV24-1|.
CATSDGGTNTGELFF
TGTGCCACCAGTGATGGGGGGACGAACACCGGGGAGCTGTTTTTT
>TRBJ1-2|.|TRBV30|few
CAWSTGPGGGYTF
TGTGCCTGGAGTACCGGGCCCGGAGGTGGCTACACCTTC
>TRBJ1-6|TRBD1|TRBV7-3|once
CASSSGQGGSPLHF
TGTGCCAGCAGCTCGGGACAGGGGGGTTCACCCCTCCACTTT
>TRBJ1-1|TRBD1|TRBV27|.
CASSLQGAGGNRNAFF
TGTGCCAGCAGTTTACAGGGGGCAGGGGGTAATCGGAACGCTTTCTTT